The 32 T cell receptor beta chains reported below all come from one sample, sequenced in a study of neurological immune-mediated disorders. Each CDR3 protein is one row after TCRdb ran MiXCR on the 5' RACE reads. Seen here are more than 15,000 distinct CDR3 sequences, about 15% observed once, and the top ten hold roughly 13%. Sample: PBMCs. These receptors were taken from a man aged 55-75 years with HTLV-1-associated myelopathy (HAM/TSP).

As for this clonotype: A read error may account for a junction end that differs from germline. CDR3 DNA: TGTGCCAGAAGCTCACAGGGGGCGAGCGGCTACACCTTC. This gives the protein CARSSQGASGYTF. V usage is TRBV7-2 and J usage is TRBJ1-2; 9 bases fit TRBD1. The CDR3 has 13 amino acids. Germline CDR1 SGHTA, CDR2 FQGNSA.

In this sample, this clonotype turned up many times. The genes are TRBV30 and TRBJ1-5, with unresolved D. CDR1 and CDR2 from the germline V gene are GTSNPN and SVGIG (reference sequence). The CDR3 is 13 residues long. V gave up 1 base and J gave up 4 bases, with 8 bases separating them. CDR3: CAWSDGSNQPQHF. CDR3 in DNA: TGTGCCTGGAGTGACGGCTCTAATCAGCCCCAGCATTTT.

This clonotype was seen many times. V usage is TRBV6-5 and J usage is TRBJ1-5; TRBD1 agrees at 8 bases. Germline-derived CDR1 and CDR2 are MNHEY and SVGAGI. J was trimmed by 9 bases and V by 6 bases; bases with no gene match: 7. CDR3 length equals 13 residues. The CDR3: CASRTGAWGPQHF. In DNA, the CDR3 is TGTGCCAGCAGGACAGGGGCCTGGGGGCCCCAGCATTTT.

The sample holds many counts of this clonotype. J is TRBJ2-1 and V is TRBV3-1, with D uncertain. Germline CDR1 reads LGHDT; CDR2 reads YNNKEL (reference sequence). This CDR3 is 14 amino acids long. Trimming took off 1 base at V and 2 bases at J, with 6 bases between the two ends. This CDR3 is CASSQAMTYNEQFF. CDR3 DNA sequence: TGTGCCAGCAGCCAAGCTATGACCTACAATGAGCAGTTCTTC.

The chain links TRBV5-1 to TRBJ2-5; 14 nucleotides line up with TRBD2. The length of the CDR3 is 20 residues. Germline CDR1 and CDR2: SGHRS and YFSETQ. Trimming took 4 bases from V and 4 from J; bases not matched to a gene: 18. Here the CDR3 reads CASSPPTSGGANPSTETQYF. CDR3 in DNA: TGCGCCAGCAGCCCGCCGACTAGCGGGGGGGCCAACCCCTCAACAGAGACCCAGTACTTC.

V is TRBV2 and J is TRBJ2-2, with 8 bases aligning to TRBD1. The germline V gene encodes CDR1 SNHLY and CDR2 FYNNEI. This CDR3 is built from 14 residues. The V gene end was trimmed by 6 bases and the J gene end by 4 bases; junction bases not matched to a gene: 4. The CDR3: CASRVGQGTGELFF. CDR3 bases: TGTGCCAGCAGGGTTGGACAGGGCACCGGGGAGCTGTTTTTT.

This chain connects TRBV19 to TRBJ2-2, with D hard to call. V lost 8 bases and J 9 bases, leaving 13 bases between the germline ends. From germline, CDR1 is LNHDA and CDR2 SQIVND (reference sequence). The CDR3 totals 12 residues. The CDR3 DNA reads as TGTGCCAGTTCTCCAAGGGCCAGGGAGCTGTTTTTT. This translates into CASSPRARELFF.

In its sample, this clonotype is large. The DNA for the CDR3 is TGCAGTGCTCGGGGGATCGGACATGGCTACACCTTC. This gives the protein CSARGIGHGYTF. This sequence joins TRBV20-1 and TRBJ1-2; weak D call: TRBD1 (5 bases). The CDR3 runs to 12 residues. Germline assignment: CDR1 DFQATT and CDR2 SNEGSKA (reference sequence). Trimming stripped 5 bases from V and 6 bases from J, with 13 bases between.

This clonotype was observed at least ten times. The chain joins TRBV2 to TRBJ2-2; 8 bases map to TRBD2. V trimming: 3 bases; J trimming: 0 bases; junction bases outside the gene matches: 3. Germline V lookup: CDR1 SNHLY, CDR2 FYNNEI. This CDR3 region has 16 residues. In nucleotides, the CDR3 is TGTGCCAGCAGTGACGCGGGGGGCGCGAACACCGGGGAGCTGTTTTTT. Protein: CASSDAGGANTGELFF.

The table lists this clonotype with many counts. The CDR3 DNA sequence: TGCAGTGCCGGAATACCGGGACAGGGTTTTACAGATACGCAGTATTTT. It is translated as CSAGIPGQGFTDTQYF. The chain joins TRBV20-1 to TRBJ2-3; TRBD1 matches at 9 bases. The CDR3 loop spans 16 amino acids. CDR1 and CDR2 from the germline V gene are DFQATT and SNEGSKA (reference sequence). Losses at the gene ends were 6 bases for V and 3 bases for J; bases not matched to a gene: 13.

This clonotype was detected ten times or more. The rearrangement links TRBV9 to TRBJ2-6, with D possibly called TRBD1 or TRBD2 (5 bases each). CDR1 and CDR2 from the germline V gene are SGDLS and YYNGEE. V was cut by 4 bases and J by 0 bases, with 14 bases left in between. CDR3 length equals 17 residues. The CDR3 spells CASSPSGGGSGANVLTF. CDR3 sequence (DNA): TGTGCCAGCAGCCCATCCGGTGGGGGCTCTGGGGCCAACGTCCTGACTTTC.

This clonotype has at least ten counts. The chain uses TRBV6-2 or TRBV6-3 and TRBJ1-2; 7 bases fit TRBD1. The CDR3 covers 17 residues. V lost 7 bases and J lost 1; bases outside the gene matches: 15. Germline assignment: CDR1 MNHEY and CDR2 SVGEGT. CDR3 sequence: CASTPGQTLLRNYGYTF. The CDR3 DNA sequence: TGTGCCAGCACTCCGGGACAGACTCTACTCCGTAACTATGGCTACACCTTC.

At least ten counts were recorded for this clonotype. The rearrangement links TRBV7-2 to TRBJ1-1; D unclear. Germline-derived CDR1 and CDR2 are SGHTA and FQGNSA. The CDR3 contains 14 residues. The germline V and J ends were trimmed by 5 bases and 1 base, with 11 bases remaining between them. CDR3 bases: TGTGCCAGCAGCCCCAGCTTGAGGAACACTGAAGCTTTCTTT. Translation gives CASSPSLRNTEAFF.

The sample holds one count of this clonotype. The V gene is TRBV6-1, the J gene TRBJ2-1, with D possibly matching TRBD2 (6 bases). The ends were cut back, 3 bases at V and 3 bases at J, with 21 bases in the middle. Germline CDR1 and CDR2: MNHNS and SASEGT. The CDR3 is 18 amino acids. The CDR3 DNA reads TGTGCCAGCAGTGATGGGACTTGCGGGTCCCCAAGCTACAATGAGCAGTTCTTC. It specifies CASSDGTCGSPSYNEQFF.

Many counts were recorded for this clonotype. The V and J genes are TRBV7-2 and TRBJ1-4, with no clear D. CDR3 length: 14 amino acids. The V end lost 1 base, the J end lost 10 bases, and 13 bases lay between the germline ends. Germline-derived CDR1 and CDR2 are SGHTA and FQGNSA. The CDR3 protein is CASSLVEGSSKLFF. The DNA of the CDR3 is TGTGCCAGCAGCTTAGTGGAGGGTTCCTCAAAACTGTTTTTT.

This clonotype was seen ten or more times. The genes are TRBV20-1 and TRBJ2-1, with 7 bases identical to TRBD2. The CDR3 is 14 amino acids. Germline CDR1 is DFQATT and CDR2 is SNEGSKA (reference sequence). Trimming at V came to 1 base and at J to 7 bases, leaving 7 bases not matched to a gene. CDR3 residues: CSARGTRVRNEQFF. The CDR3 DNA reads as TGCAGTGCTAGAGGGACTAGGGTCCGGAATGAGCAGTTCTTC.

The table lists this clonotype with many counts. J is TRBJ1-6 and V is TRBV12-3 or TRBV12-4, with D possibly TRBD1 on 5 matching bases. The CDR3 runs to 14 residues. Trimming removed 6 bases at V and 1 base at J, with 7 bases between. The CDR3 here is CASSRQSYNSPLHF. The CDR3 region has the DNA TGTGCCAGCAGCAGACAGTCCTATAATTCACCCCTCCACTTT.

This clonotype was seen repeatedly, ten times or more. The chain couples TRBV28 to TRBJ1-6; D is undetermined. There are 16 residues in the CDR3. Deletions cut 3 bases from V and 3 bases from J, with 12 bases between. Germline V gene sequence: CDR1 MDHEN, CDR2 SYDVKM. The CDR3 sequence: CASSLEPRLYNSPLHF. CDR3 bases: TGTGCCAGCAGTTTGGAACCGAGACTCTATAATTCACCCCTCCACTTT.

This clonotype is categorized as medium-sized. The V gene is TRBV20-1, the J gene TRBJ1-1, with D uncertain. Germline V lookup: CDR1 DFQATT, CDR2 SNEGSKA (reference sequence). CDR3 length: 15 amino acids. V lost 6 bases and J lost 3, with 20 bases in between. For the CDR3, the DNA is TGCAGTGCGGTTCGGTATGTGGGCTCATACACTGAAGCTTTCTTT. Translation gives CSAVRYVGSYTEAFF.

This clonotype was detected ten times or more. J is TRBJ1-3 and V is TRBV7-9; TRBD1 agrees at 7 bases. V was pared by 5 bases and J by 3 bases, with 7 bases of the junction left unmatched. This CDR3 spans 15 amino acids. The germline V gene has CDR1 SEHNR and CDR2 FQNEAQ (reference sequence). This CDR3 is CASSPGGSDGNTIYF. As DNA, the CDR3 is TGTGCCAGCAGCCCAGGGGGGTCTGATGGAAACACCATATATTTT.

This clonotype was seen only a few times. The rearrangement links TRBV20-1 to TRBJ2-1, with 8 bases that match TRBD1. V was pared by 3 bases and J by 4 bases, with 11 bases of the junction left unmatched. Germline CDR1 is DFQATT and CDR2 is SNEGSKA (reference sequence). The CDR3 is made up of 16 amino acids. CDR3 residues: CSASDRGRGSYNEQFF. The CDR3 DNA reads TGCAGTGCTAGCGACAGGGGCCGGGGCTCTTACAATGAGCAGTTCTTC.

The chain employs TRBV20-1 and TRBJ2-3; the D gene is possibly TRBD1 (6 bases). The CDR3 runs 14 residues. Germline CDR1 DFQATT, CDR2 SNEGSKA (reference sequence). Trimming pared 2 bases from V and 1 base from J, leaving 10 bases between. The CDR3 nucleotides are TGCAGTGCTAGACAGGGGCGAGGCACAGATACGCAGTATTTT. Its translation: CSARQGRGTDTQYF.

This clonotype was seen at least ten times. The chain uses TRBV12-3 or TRBV12-4 and TRBJ1-5; D not resolved. Trimming removed 3 bases at V and 7 bases at J, with 13 bases between. This CDR3 region has 14 residues. As DNA, the CDR3 is TGTGCCAGCAGTTTTGCGGGGTTAGGGCAGCCCCAGCATTTT. Its protein product is CASSFAGLGQPQHF.

This clonotype was detected ten times or more. The chain links TRBV7-2 to TRBJ2-7, with a tentative D call TRBD1 (6 bases). Per germline, CDR1 SGHTA and CDR2 FQGNSA. V was trimmed by 5 bases and J by 5 bases, leaving 16 bases between them. The CDR3 totals 14 residues. The CDR3 reads CASSPRAGANEQYF. The CDR3 DNA follows: TGTGCCAGCAGCCCCCGAGCAGGGGCAAACGAGCAGTACTTC.

This clonotype is labeled as medium-sized (0.01 to 0.1%). The V call is TRBV6-6, the J call TRBJ1-2, with D possibly being TRBD1 (5 bases). This CDR3 is built from 15 residues. The V gene lost 4 bases and the J gene lost 0 bases, with 12 bases spanning the gap. Germline V CDR1 and CDR2: MNHNY, SVGAGI (reference sequence). As DNA, the CDR3 is TGTGCCAGCAGTTTCCGGGACGCCGCTAACTATGGCTACACCTTC. Amino acid sequence: CASSFRDAANYGYTF.

This clonotype was recorded many times. The rearrangement links TRBV7-8 to TRBJ1-1; possible D gene TRBD1, 5 bases. The CDR3 extends over 13 amino acids. V was shortened by 5 bases and J by 1 base, with 8 bases between the two germline ends. CDR1 SGHVS and CDR2 FQNEAQ come from the germline V gene. The CDR3 here is CASSGGGNTEAFF. CDR3 bases: TGTGCCAGCAGCGGGGGGGGGAACACTGAAGCTTTCTTT.

This clonotype occurred many times. The chain couples TRBV5-1 to TRBJ1-3, with D perhaps TRBD1 (6 bases). Germline V gene sequence: CDR1 SGHRS, CDR2 YFSETQ. Deletions cut 4 bases from V and 1 base from J, with 12 bases between. This CDR3 spans 15 amino acids. Here the CDR3 DNA reads TGCGCCAGCAGCGTGGCAGGGGCATCTGGAAACACCATATATTTT. This gives the protein CASSVAGASGNTIYF. The complete variable domain, with remaining parts taken from reference TRBV5-1 and TRBJ1-3, reads KAGVTQTPRYLIKTRGQQVTLSCSPISGHRSVSWYQQTPGQGLQFLFEYFSETQRNKGNFPGRFSGRQFSNSRSEMNVSTLELGDSALYLCASSVAGASGNTIYFGEGSWLTVV.

The table lists this clonotype with many counts. V gene TRBV6-2 or TRBV6-3 combines with J gene TRBJ2-3; TRBD2 matches 13 bases. Germline V gene sequence: CDR1 MNHEY, CDR2 SVGEGT. CDR3 length: 16 residues. V dropped 0 bases and J dropped 4; count of bases not matched to a gene: 1. In DNA, the CDR3 is TGTGCCAGCAGTTACTCGACTAGCGGGGGGTCAGATACGCAGTATTTT. This encodes CASSYSTSGGSDTQYF.

In its sample, this clonotype was seen many times. The chain recombines TRBV9 with TRBJ1-1; possible D gene TRBD1, 5 bases. With 0 bases removed from V and 4 bases from J, the gap between germline ends came to 10 bases. CDR3 length: 14 amino acids. Germline assignment: CDR1 SGDLS and CDR2 YYNGEE. The CDR3 loop reads CASSVGPGTTEAFF. CDR3 in DNA: TGTGCCAGCAGCGTAGGCCCAGGGACCACTGAAGCTTTCTTT.

This clonotype was observed many times. The CDR3 region has the DNA TGCAGCTTCAACCGGGACAGGGGCAGCGAGCAGTACTTC. It yields the protein CSFNRDRGSEQYF. The chain couples TRBV29-1 to TRBJ2-7, with 10 positions matching TRBD1. CDR3 size: 13 residues. CDR1 is SQVTM and CDR2 is ANQGSEA in the germline V gene. Losses at the gene ends were 8 bases for V and 6 bases for J; bases not matched to a gene: 10.

The rearrangement uses TRBV7-9 and TRBJ2-3, with 9 nucleotides matching TRBD2. V was clipped by 5 bases and J by 4 bases; unmatched bases: 7. The CDR3 is made up of 15 amino acids. Germline assignment: CDR1 SEHNR and CDR2 FQNEAQ (reference sequence). The CDR3 protein is CASSLSGGTADTQYF. CDR3 DNA: TGTGCCAGCAGCCTCAGCGGGGGGACAGCAGATACGCAGTATTTT.

In its sample, this clonotype was seen once. This sequence joins TRBV20-1 and TRBJ2-4; possibly TRBD1 for D (7 bases). Germline assignment: CDR1 DFQATT and CDR2 SNEGSKA (reference sequence). Trimming cost V 6 bases and J 5 bases, with 23 bases left between them. The CDR3 covers 16 residues. The CDR3 here is CSASLSGGLYQNIQYF. The CDR3 DNA sequence: TGCAGTGCCAGCCTCTCAGGGGGACTCTATCAAAACATTCAGTACTTC.